A single sample is the source of the 10 T cell receptor beta chains below, sequenced in a study of blood T cell repertoires in COVID-19. This table comes from immunoSEQ multiplex PCR, and its TCRdb copy is limited to in-frame clones, with some not included. The sample carries over 400,000 clones, about 85% recorded once. Sequenced: PBMCs or T cells enriched from blood (not recorded which). All receptors come from a woman aged 55-70 years who had recovered from COVID-19.

The rearrangement links TRBV19 to TRBJ1-1; 7 nucleotides line up with TRBD1. This CDR3 is built from 13 residues. Looked up from germline, CDR1 is LNHDA and CDR2 is SQIVND (reference sequence). With 3 bases clipped from V and 4 bases from J, the junction kept 2 bases outside the gene matches. CDR3 amino acids: CASSMGQITEAFF. CDR3 DNA: TGTGCCAGTAGTATGGGACAGATCACTGAAGCTTTCTTT.

The rearrangement links TRBV15 to TRBJ2-3, with 7 positions matching TRBD1. Germline V gene sequence: CDR1 LNHNV, CDR2 YYDKDF (reference sequence). With V trimmed by 8 bases and J by 3 bases, 8 bases remained unmatched. CDR3 length: 14 residues. CDR3 protein: CATVTGEKTDTQYF. In DNA, the CDR3 is TGTGCCACCGTAACAGGGGAAAAAACAGATACGCAGTATTTT.

This sequence joins TRBV18 and TRBJ2-1; D is possibly TRBD2 (6 bases). Germline CDR1 is KGHSH and CDR2 is LQKENI. The CDR3 consists of 11 residues. V dropped 5 bases and J dropped 13 bases, with 12 bases sitting between them. Here the CDR3 DNA reads TGTGCCAGCTCAAGTGGGACTCCACAGTTCTTC. Its translation: CASSSGTPQFF.

This clone was detected once. The chain carries TRBV4-1 and TRBJ2-1; weak D call: TRBD1 (5 bases). From germline, CDR1 is MGHRA and CDR2 YSYEKL. This CDR3 contains 15 residues. V lost 1 base, J lost 1 base, and 8 bases lay in between. The CDR3 loop is CASSQAGWSYNEQFF. CDR3 nucleotides: TGCGCCAGCAGCCAAGCAGGGTGGTCCTACAATGAGCAGTTCTTC.

The chain employs TRBV11-2 and TRBJ2-1; 14 bases match TRBD2. Trimming cost V 4 bases and J 3 bases; bases outside gene matches: 8. The CDR3 covers 18 residues. Looked up from germline, CDR1 is SGHAT and CDR2 is FQNNGV. CDR3 sequence: CASSYGLAGGLIYNEQFF. CDR3 nucleotides: TGTGCCAGCAGCTACGGACTAGCGGGGGGTCTCATCTACAATGAGCAGTTCTTC.

The chain joins TRBV6-5 to TRBJ1-4, with D unclear. CDR1 is MNHEY, CDR2 SVGAGI, per germline. This CDR3 spans 15 amino acids. Trimming took 7 bases from V and 1 from J, leaving 13 bases between them. The CDR3 is CASKAFEETNEKLFF. The CDR3 DNA reads as TGTGCCAGCAAGGCTTTTGAGGAAACTAATGAAAAACTGTTTTTT.

The rearrangement uses TRBV21-1 and TRBJ1-5; TRBD1 is the table's D call, not checked against the DNA. TRBV21-1 is noted as a pseudogene. CDR3 length: 22 residues. CDR3: CASSPPPRTGGEPSFSNQPQHF. CDR3 sequence (DNA): TGTGCCAGCAGCCCCCCCCCGCGGACAGGGGGCGAACCCTCCTTTAGCAATCAGCCCCAGCATTTT.

The chain has TRBV7-6 and TRBJ1-6; 8 bases fit TRBD1. The V and J ends lost 5 bases and 0 bases, in that order; junction bases with no gene match: 3. From germline, CDR1 is SGHVS and CDR2 FNYEAQ. The CDR3 has 16 amino acids. The CDR3 loop reads CASSAGQGSYNSPLHF. The DNA for the CDR3 is TGTGCCAGCAGCGCCGGACAGGGCTCCTATAATTCACCCCTCCACTTT.

The chain carries TRBV19 and TRBJ2-1, with 8 bases lining up with TRBD1. Trimming at V came to 1 base and at J to 3 bases, leaving 2 bases not matched to a gene. The length of the CDR3 is 15 residues. Germline V gene data show CDR1 as LNHDA and CDR2 as SQIVND (reference sequence). The CDR3 loop is CASSIGTGNYNEQFF. In DNA, the CDR3 is TGTGCCAGTAGTATAGGGACAGGGAACTACAATGAGCAGTTCTTC.

This chain connects TRBV5-4 to TRBJ1-1; 8 bases are a match to TRBD1. The CDR3 runs to 14 residues. V was pared by 3 bases and J by 7 bases, with 8 bases of the junction left unmatched. Germline CDR1 reads SGHNT; CDR2 reads YYREEE (reference sequence). The CDR3 reads CASSSRQGWDEAFF. In DNA, the CDR3 is TGTGCCAGCAGCTCCAGACAGGGGTGGGATGAAGCTTTCTTT.